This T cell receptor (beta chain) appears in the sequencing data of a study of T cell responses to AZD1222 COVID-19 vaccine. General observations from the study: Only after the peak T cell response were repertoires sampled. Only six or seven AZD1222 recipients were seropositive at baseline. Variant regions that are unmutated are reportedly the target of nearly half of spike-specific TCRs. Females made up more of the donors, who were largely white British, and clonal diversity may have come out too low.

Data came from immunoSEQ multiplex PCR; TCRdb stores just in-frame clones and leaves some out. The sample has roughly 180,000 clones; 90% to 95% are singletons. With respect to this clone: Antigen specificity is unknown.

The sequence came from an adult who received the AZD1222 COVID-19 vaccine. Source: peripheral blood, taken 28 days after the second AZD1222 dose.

CDR3 region: CASSPSFDRNTEAFF. CDR3 nucleotide sequence: TGTGCCAGCAGCCCGTCGTTCGACAGGAACACTGAAGCTTTCTTT. The rearrangement uses TRBV3-1 (or the pseudogene TRBV3-2) and TRBJ1-1; perhaps TRBD1 as D (5 bases). V dropped 4 bases and J dropped 1 base, with 13 bases sitting between them. This CDR3 contains 15 residues. The germline V gene has CDR1 LGHDT and CDR2 YNNKEL (reference sequence).